The clone carrying this T cell receptor (beta chain) was counted a single time. Authors' methods: Quantification of nucleated cells was approximated via reference gene primer amplification. This table comes from immunoSEQ multiplex PCR, and its TCRdb copy is limited to in-frame clones, with some not included. V and J calls and clone size come straight from that table; D and trimming were deduced from the DNA. The sample lists about 94,000 clones, 78% seen once, with 6.3% in the top ten. The source of the sample is a study of blood T cell repertoires in COVID-19. Study as a whole: PBMCs, B-cell-depleted T cells, or T cells provided the cDNA or gDNA that made up the material.

The CDR3 covers 17 residues. With V trimmed by 4 bases and J by 4 bases, 11 bases remained unmatched. Germline V gene sequence: CDR1 SGHNT, CDR2 YYREEE (reference sequence). Enrolment of Seattle patients took place during active infection, and they were followed longitudinally. This chain uses TRBV5-4 with TRBJ1-4, with 9 bases aligning to TRBD1. Sequences were obtained from peripheral blood. This clonotype was sampled from a man aged 65-85 years with COVID-19, enrolled during active disease. The CDR3 region is CASSRKQGAQGNEKLFF. DNA for the CDR3: TGTGCCAGCAGCAGGAAACAGGGGGCGCAGGGTAATGAAAAACTGTTTTTT.